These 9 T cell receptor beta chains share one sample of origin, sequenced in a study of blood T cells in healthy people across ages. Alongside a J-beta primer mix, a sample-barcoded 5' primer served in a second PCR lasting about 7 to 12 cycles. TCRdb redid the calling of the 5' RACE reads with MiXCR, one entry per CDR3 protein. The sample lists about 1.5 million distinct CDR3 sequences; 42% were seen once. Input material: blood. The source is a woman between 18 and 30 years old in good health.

The CDR3 sequence: CASSYSRLAGSGLFF. The CDR3 nucleotides read TGTGCCAGCAGTTACTCGAGGCTAGCGGGAAGTGGGCTGTTTTTT. This chain connects TRBV6-5 to TRBJ2-2; 9 bases are shared with TRBD2. The junction had 9 bases not matched to a gene; V was cut back by 0 bases and J by 13 bases. CDR3 length equals 15 residues. Germline-derived CDR1 and CDR2 are MNHEY and SVGAGI.

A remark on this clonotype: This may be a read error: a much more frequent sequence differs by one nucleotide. This CDR3 is CAISEVQGTTYSQETQYF. CDR3 nucleotides: TGTGCCATCAGTGAAGTCCAGGGAACGACCTACTCCCAAGAGACCCAGTACTTC. The chain is built from TRBV10-3 and TRBJ2-5; the D gene is possibly TRBD1 (5 bases). Trimming took off 3 bases at V and 1 base at J, with 21 bases between the two ends. The germline V gene has CDR1 ENHRY and CDR2 SYGVKD. The CDR3 loop spans 18 amino acids.

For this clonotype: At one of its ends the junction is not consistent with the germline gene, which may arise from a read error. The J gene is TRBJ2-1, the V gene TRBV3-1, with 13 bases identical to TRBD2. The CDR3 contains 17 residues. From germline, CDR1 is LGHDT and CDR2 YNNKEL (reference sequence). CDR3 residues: CASSRRTSGSRYSEQFF. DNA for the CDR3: TGTGCCAGCAGTCGTCGGACTAGCGGGAGTCGGTACAGTGAGCAGTTCTTC.

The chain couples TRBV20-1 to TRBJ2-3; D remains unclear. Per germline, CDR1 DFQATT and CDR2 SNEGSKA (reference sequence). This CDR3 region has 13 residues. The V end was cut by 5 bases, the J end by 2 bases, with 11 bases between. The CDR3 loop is CSAPLPSTDTQYF. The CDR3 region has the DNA TGCAGTGCTCCCCTACCGTCCACAGATACGCAGTATTTT.

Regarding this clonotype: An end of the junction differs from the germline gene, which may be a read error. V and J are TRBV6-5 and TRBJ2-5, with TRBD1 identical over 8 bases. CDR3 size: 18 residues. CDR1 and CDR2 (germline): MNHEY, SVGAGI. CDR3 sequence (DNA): TGTGCTAGCAGTTACCTTGGAGCCCCGGGACAGGCCCAAGAGACCCAGTACTTC. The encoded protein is CASSYLGAPGQAQETQYF.

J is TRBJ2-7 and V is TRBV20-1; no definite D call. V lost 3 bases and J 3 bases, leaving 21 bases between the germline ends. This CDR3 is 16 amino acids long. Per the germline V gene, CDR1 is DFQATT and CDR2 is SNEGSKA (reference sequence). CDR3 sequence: CSARDLWTKSFYEQYF. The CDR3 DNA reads TGCAGTGCTAGGGACCTTTGGACGAAGAGCTTCTACGAGCAGTACTTC.

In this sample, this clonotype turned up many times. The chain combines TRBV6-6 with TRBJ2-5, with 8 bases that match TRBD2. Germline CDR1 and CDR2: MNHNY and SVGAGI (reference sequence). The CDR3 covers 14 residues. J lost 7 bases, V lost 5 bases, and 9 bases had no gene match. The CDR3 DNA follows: TGTGCCAGCAGTCCTGACAGCGGGGGTGGGACCCAGTACTTC. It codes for CASSPDSGGGTQYF.

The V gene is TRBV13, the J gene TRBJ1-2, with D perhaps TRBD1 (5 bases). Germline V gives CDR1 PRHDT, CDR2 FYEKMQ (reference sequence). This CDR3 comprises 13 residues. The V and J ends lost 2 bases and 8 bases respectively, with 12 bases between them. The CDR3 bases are TGTGCCAGCAGCTTAATTGGGGCCGGCGGCTACACCTTC. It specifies CASSLIGAGGYTF.

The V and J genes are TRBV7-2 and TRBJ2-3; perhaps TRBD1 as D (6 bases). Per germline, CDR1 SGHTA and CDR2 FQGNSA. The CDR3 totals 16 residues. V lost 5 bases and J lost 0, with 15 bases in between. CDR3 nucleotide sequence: TGTGCCAGCAGCCTATGGGACAAGGCTAGCACAGATACGCAGTATTTT. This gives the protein CASSLWDKASTDTQYF.